The rows below give T cell receptor beta chains drawn from one sample of a study of T-cell reconstitution after alpha-beta-depleted transplantation in children. TCRdb reanalysed the PCR reads using MiXCR and keeps one entry per CDR3 protein. The table has hundreds of thousands of distinct CDR3 sequences, 7.5% to 9% seen once. This material consisted of peripheral blood, taken 360 days after TCRalphabeta/CD19-depleted stem cell transplant. Receptors originate from a female patient between 2 and 15 years old who had a stem cell transplant for Fanconi anemia, so the T cells may come from the graft donor. CDR3s include the opening cysteine and the closing phenylalanine or tryptophan. A D gene is named only where the DNA matches it firmly. Size values are once, few and many counts, or a class for expanded clones, and some rows have none.

CSARSGGVGETQYF	TGCAGTGCTAGATCGGGGGGGGTTGGGGAGACCCAGTACTTC	TRBV20-1	many	TRBJ2-5	TRBD2
CASSLGATALFEAFF	TGTGCCAGCAGCTTAGGGGCCACGGCGCTGTTTGAAGCTTTCTTT	TRBV7-9	.	TRBJ1-1	.
CASSYRVAGELFF	TGTGCCAGCAGTTACAGGGTCGCCGGGGAGCTGTTTTTT	TRBV12-3/TRBV12-4	many	TRBJ2-2	.
CASSHTKDLTRGTEAFF	TGTGCCAGCAGCCATACTAAAGACCTTACACGGGGCACTGAAGCTTTCTTT	TRBV6-2/TRBV6-3	many	TRBJ1-1	.
CASKEAENYNEQFF	TGTGCCAGCAAGGAGGCGGAGAACTACAATGAGCAGTTCTTC	TRBV6-1	many	TRBJ2-1	.
CASSPYRAQETQYF	TGCGCCAGCAGCCCCTACAGGGCCCAAGAGACCCAGTACTTC	TRBV4-3	many	TRBJ2-5	.
CASSLEAVMNTEAFF	TGCGCCAGCAGCTTGGAAGCGGTTATGAACACTGAAGCTTTCTTT	TRBV5-1	many	TRBJ1-1	.
CASSRTGDNSPLHF	TGTGCCAGCAGCCGGACAGGGGATAATTCACCCCTCCACTTT	TRBV6-5	.	TRBJ1-6	TRBD1
CASSSQGATYEQYF	TGTGCCAGCAGCTCTCAGGGGGCCACCTACGAGCAGTACTTC	TRBV13	few	TRBJ2-7	TRBD1
CASSLLAGESSYEQYF	TGTGCCAGCAGCCTACTAGCGGGGGAGAGCTCCTACGAGCAGTACTTC	TRBV7-2	many	TRBJ2-7	TRBD2
CASSPPRQERGYTF	TGTGCCAGCAGCCCCCCAAGACAGGAGCGGGGCTACACCTTC	TRBV7-2	.	TRBJ1-2	.
CASSWDRMSYGYTF	TGCGCCAGCAGCTGGGACAGGATGTCCTATGGCTACACCTTC	TRBV5-1	many	TRBJ1-2	TRBD1
CASREQGTMNTEAFF	TGTGCCAGTAGGGAACAGGGGACAATGAACACTGAAGCTTTCTTT	TRBV19	.	TRBJ1-1	TRBD1
CASSEGSIRGGSYNEQFF	TGTGCCAGCAGTGAAGGGTCCATCAGGGGGGGCTCCTACAATGAGCAGTTCTTC	TRBV2	few	TRBJ2-1	.
CASSKRQGGNF	TGTGCCAGCAGCAAAAGACAGGGTGGGAACTTC	TRBV21-1	.	TRBJ2-4	.
CASSYRGLQETQYF	TGTGCCAGCAGTTACAGGGGGCTCCAAGAGACCCAGTACTTC	TRBV5-6	many	TRBJ2-5	TRBD1
CASSSFRGPTDTQYF	TGTGCCAGCAGTAGTTTCAGGGGACCCACAGATACGCAGTATTTT	TRBV2	few	TRBJ2-3	.
CASSDGRTGKETQYF	TGTGCCAGCAGTGACGGAAGGACAGGGAAGGAGACCCAGTACTTC	TRBV6-1	few	TRBJ2-5	TRBD1
CASSPAGQGSNTEAFF	TGCGCCAGCAGCCCTGCGGGACAGGGATCGAACACTGAAGCTTTCTTT	TRBV5-1	many	TRBJ1-1	TRBD1
CASSHPGQPTGELFF	TGCGCCAGCAGCCATCCGGGACAGCCCACCGGGGAGCTGTTTTTT	TRBV5-1	few	TRBJ2-2	TRBD1
CASSQVVSTLRLTDTQYF	TGTGCCAGCAGCCAAGTTGTTTCGACGCTCCGGCTCACAGATACGCAGTATTTT	TRBV4-2	many	TRBJ2-3	.
CASSMQGPDTQYF	TGTGCCAGTAGTATGCAGGGTCCAGATACGCAGTATTTT	TRBV19	.	TRBJ2-3	.
CAIATQETQYF	TGTGCCATCGCGACCCAAGAGACCCAGTACTTC	TRBV10-3	many	TRBJ2-5	.
CATSRDLGTGNTIYF	TGTGCCACCAGCAGAGATCTAGGGACAGGAAACACCATATATTTT	TRBV15	many	TRBJ1-3	.
CSARELLRSGANVLTF	TGCAGTGCTAGAGAGCTACTCCGCTCTGGGGCCAACGTCCTGACTTTC	TRBV20-1	.	TRBJ2-6	.
CASSLPSGGDTQYF	TGCGCCAGCAGCTTGCCTAGCGGGGGAGATACGCAGTATTTT	TRBV5-1	.	TRBJ2-3	TRBD2
CASSRGQPQPQHF	TGTGCCAGCAGTAGAGGACAGCCGCAGCCCCAGCATTTT	TRBV12-3/TRBV12-4	many	TRBJ1-5	.
CATSDSGLAGGQTQYF	TGTGCCACCAGTGATTCGGGACTAGCGGGGGGACAGACCCAGTACTTC	TRBV24-1	many	TRBJ2-5	TRBD2
CASSFPGQGAQNIQYF	TGTGCCAGCAGTTTCCCGGGACAGGGGGCCCAAAACATTCAGTACTTC	TRBV12-3/TRBV12-4	.	TRBJ2-4	TRBD1
CASSFVYQETQYF	TGTGCCAGCAGTTTCGTGTACCAAGAGACCCAGTACTTC	TRBV28	many	TRBJ2-5	.
CASRPTGADNSPLHF	TGTGCCAGCAGACCTACAGGGGCCGATAATTCACCCCTCCACTTT	TRBV7-2	few	TRBJ1-6	TRBD1
CASSQDLAGAYEQYF	TGTGCCAGCAGTCAAGATCTAGCGGGGGCCTACGAGCAGTACTTC	TRBV6-2/TRBV6-3	many	TRBJ2-7	TRBD2
CASSCGQGGDGCDEQFF	TGTGCCAGCAGCTGCGGACAGGGAGGTGATGGTTGTGATGAGCAGTTCTTC	TRBV6-1	few	TRBJ2-1	TRBD1
CASSQSGQGQETQYF	TGCGCCAGCAGCCAAAGCGGACAGGGTCAAGAGACCCAGTACTTC	TRBV4-1	many	TRBJ2-5	TRBD1
CSASQMAGAAEQFF	TGCAGTGCTAGCCAGATGGCGGGGGCAGCGGAGCAGTTCTTC	TRBV20-1	many	TRBJ2-1	.
CASSYPRWGDEQFF	TGTGCCAGCAGTTACCCACGATGGGGGGATGAGCAGTTCTTC	TRBV6-2/TRBV6-3	many	TRBJ2-1	.
CASSQGQGAWSDTQYF	TGCGCCAGCAGCCAGGGACAGGGGGCATGGTCAGATACGCAGTATTTT	TRBV10-2	many	TRBJ2-3	TRBD1
CASSVGQGSVYEQYF	TGCGCCAGCAGCGTGGGACAGGGATCGGTATACGAGCAGTACTTC	TRBV5-1	many	TRBJ2-7	TRBD1
CASSAIFGGQTSGNTIYF	TGTGCCAGCAGCGCCATTTTCGGAGGACAGACCTCTGGAAACACCATATATTTT	TRBV11-1	.	TRBJ1-3	.
CSAREFTEAFF	TGCAGTGCTAGAGAATTCACTGAAGCTTTCTTT	TRBV20-1	many	TRBJ1-1	.
CASSEYPGTQYF	TGTGCCAGCAGTGAATATCCCGGGACCCAGTACTTC	TRBV6-1	.	TRBJ2-5	.
CASSLDGGANVLTF	TGCGCCAGCAGCTTGGATGGTGGGGCCAACGTCCTGACTTTC	TRBV5-1	many	TRBJ2-6	.
CASSSQGLSNQPQHF	TGTGCCAGCAGTTCTCAGGGGCTTAGCAATCAGCCCCAGCATTTT	TRBV28	.	TRBJ1-5	.
CASSREGDQPQHF	TGTGCCAGCAGCCGTGAGGGAGATCAGCCCCAGCATTTT	TRBV6-2/TRBV6-3	.	TRBJ1-5	.
CASSGPIAGGDEQYF	TGCGCCAGCAGTGGACCAATAGCGGGGGGGGACGAGCAGTACTTC	TRBV5-1	.	TRBJ2-7	TRBD2
CASSFEGRGDTQYF	TGTGCCAGCAGTTTCGAGGGGCGCGGAGATACGCAGTATTTT	TRBV12-3/TRBV12-4	many	TRBJ2-3	.
CARGGTSVTDTQYF	TGTGCCAGGGGCGGGACTAGCGTCACAGATACGCAGTATTTT	TRBV2	few	TRBJ2-3	TRBD2
CASEESGAYEQYF	TGTGCCAGCGAGGAATCCGGGGCATACGAGCAGTACTTC	TRBV12-3/TRBV12-4	many	TRBJ2-7	.
CASSPNPWYGYTF	TGTGCCAGCAGCCCAAATCCCTGGTACGGCTACACCTTC	TRBV12-3/TRBV12-4	many	TRBJ1-2	.